This is a list of T cell receptor beta chains from one sample in a study of post-analysis software for immune sequencing data. TCRdb re-derived calls from the PCR reads in MiXCR, one entry per CDR3 protein. This table has approximately 630,000 distinct CDR3 sequences, about 60% appearing once. Input material: blood. The receptors shown here come from a girl aged 2-10 years with multiple sclerosis. The CDR3 runs from the conserved cysteine through the conserved F or W. A D gene is named only where the DNA matches it firmly. Some rows mark clone size as missing; the rest say once, few, many or name a class of expanded clone.

v_gene	abundance	j_gene	d_gene	CDR3nt	CDR3aa
TRBV29-1	few	TRBJ2-5	-	TGCAGCGCCTCGGGGATGAGGGGGGTAGAAGAGACCCAGTACTTC	CSASGMRGVEETQYF
TRBV5-1	-	TRBJ1-2	TRBD1	TGCGCCAGCAGCTCGTTCGAGACAGGGAGCTATGGCTACACCTTC	CASSSFETGSYGYTF
TRBV6-1	-	TRBJ2-7	-	TGTGCCAGCAGTGAAGATGGGTGGGGACTTCGGAGGGGGCAGTACTTC	CASSEDGWGLRRGQYF
TRBV4-1	-	TRBJ2-7	TRBD2	TGCGCCAGCAGCCAAGTGGCGGGAGAGGGCGAGCAGTACTTC	CASSQVAGEGEQYF
TRBV20-1	-	TRBJ1-2	TRBD1	TGCAGTGCTAGAAACGAGGGGGCAGGGGGCTACACCTTC	CSARNEGAGGYTF
TRBV12-3/TRBV12-4	few	TRBJ2-1	-	TGTGCCAGCAGGCCTGACTACAATGAGCAGTTCTTC	CASRPDYNEQFF
TRBV5-4	-	TRBJ2-3	-	TGTGCCAGCAGCTGGAAAGTGGCTAGCCCAGATACGCAGTATTTT	CASSWKVASPDTQYF
TRBV7-2	few	TRBJ2-4	-	TGTGCCAGCAGCAAGCCGGGCGGGGAGCAGTACTTC	CASSKPGGEQYF
TRBV29-1	-	TRBJ1-5	-	TGCAGCGTTGCCGACAGGTCCAATCAGCCCCAGCATTTT	CSVADRSNQPQHF
TRBV10-3	-	TRBJ2-1	TRBD1	TGTGCCATCAGTGAGTACAGGGGCGCCTACAATGAGCAGTTCTTC	CAISEYRGAYNEQFF
TRBV12-3/TRBV12-4	few	TRBJ2-5	-	TGTGCCAGCAGGCTAAGCGAACAAGAGACCCAGTACTTC	CASRLSEQETQYF
TRBV20-1	-	TRBJ2-3	-	TGCAGTGCGGACGACAGAGCCTCGAGCACAGATACGCAGTATTTT	CSADDRASSTDTQYF
TRBV30	-	TRBJ2-7	TRBD1	TGTGCCTCGGGACAGGGGGTCTACGAGCAGTACTTC	CASGQGVYEQYF
TRBV5-1	-	TRBJ1-2	TRBD1	TGCGCCAGCAGCTTGGTGACAGGGATTGGCTACACCTTC	CASSLVTGIGYTF
TRBV5-1	-	TRBJ1-2	-	TGCGCCAGCAGCTTGATCCGTCAGGACCTCTATGGCTACACCTTC	CASSLIRQDLYGYTF
TRBV7-2	-	TRBJ2-5	-	TGTGCCAGCAGCTTCAGCAGGGGACTCCAAGAGACCCAGTACTTC	CASSFSRGLQETQYF
TRBV12-1	once	TRBJ2-3	-	TGTGCCAGCAGCTTTAATCGCCTCTCCGGGACAGCTTTATCCACAGATACGCAGTATTTT	CASSFNRLSGTALSTDTQYF
TRBV14	few	TRBJ2-4	-	TGTGCCAGCAGCCGGGTAACGGACACCGGGGGAAACATTCAGTACTTC	CASSRVTDTGGNIQYF
TRBV12-3/TRBV12-4	-	TRBJ1-5	TRBD1	TGTGCCAGCAGTTTTCGCTTAGTGGGGGACAGGGGCAATCAGCCCCAGCATTTT	CASSFRLVGDRGNQPQHF
TRBV29-1	-	TRBJ2-1	TRBD2	TGCAGCGTTTACTTAGCGGGAAGGTACAATGAGCAGTTCTTC	CSVYLAGRYNEQFF
TRBV12-3/TRBV12-4	few	TRBJ1-2	TRBD1	TGTGCCAGCAGGGGCGGACAGGGAATGGACTATGGCTACACCTTC	CASRGGQGMDYGYTF
TRBV9	-	TRBJ1-2	-	TGTGCCATCTTAGGGGGGCGACGGTATGGCTACACCTTC	CAILGGRRYGYTF
TRBV5-8	-	TRBJ2-7	TRBD1	TGTGCCAGCAGCTTGCAGGGACAGGGTTACGAGCAGTACTTC	CASSLQGQGYEQYF
TRBV7-9	few	TRBJ2-5	-	TGTGCCAGCAGCTTAATTGGACAGCGAGAGACCCAGTACTTC	CASSLIGQRETQYF
TRBV4-3	-	TRBJ1-5	-	TGCGCCAGCAGCCAAGATTTGACAGTAGCCAATCAGCCCCAGCATTTT	CASSQDLTVANQPQHF
TRBV29-1	few	TRBJ1-5	TRBD1	TGCAGCACAGGGGGCAGCAATCAGCCCCAGCATTTT	CSTGGSNQPQHF
TRBV11-2	-	TRBJ2-6	TRBD2	TGTGCCAGCAGCTCGTATACTAGCGGGGGACCCACTGGGGCCAACGTCCTGACTTTC	CASSSYTSGGPTGANVLTF
TRBV4-2	-	TRBJ1-1	-	TGTGCCAGCAGCCAAGCTCTAGGGCGGGGCACTGAAGCTTTCTTT	CASSQALGRGTEAFF
TRBV7-8	once	TRBJ2-1	TRBD1	TGTGCCAGCAGCTTACGCAGGGGGCAGGGGAGGAATGAGCAGTTCTTC	CASSLRRGQGRNEQFF
TRBV28	-	TRBJ2-3	TRBD2	TGTGCCAGCAGTTTACAGGCTAGCGGGGGAGTAGATACGCAGTATTTT	CASSLQASGGVDTQYF
TRBV7-3	-	TRBJ2-1	-	TGTGCCAGCAGACCCTGGACGGACTACAATGAGCAGTTCTTC	CASRPWTDYNEQFF
TRBV20-1	-	TRBJ2-7	TRBD2	TGCAGTGCCGGACGGACTAGCGGGAGGGACTACGAGCAGTACTTC	CSAGRTSGRDYEQYF
TRBV20-1	-	TRBJ2-5	-	TGCAGTGCTAGACCACAACTAGCATCAGAGACCCAGTACTTC	CSARPQLASETQYF
TRBV5-6	-	TRBJ2-7	-	TGTGCCAGCAGCTGCAGTCCCGGGTACTACGAGCAGTACTTC	CASSCSPGYYEQYF
TRBV27	-	TRBJ1-6	TRBD1	TGTGCCAGCAGCCGACAGGGGGAGAATGTTAATTCACCCCTCCACTTT	CASSRQGENVNSPLHF
TRBV11-1	few	TRBJ2-5	TRBD2	TGTGCCAGCAGCAAAGCGGGAGAGAGGGAGACCCAGTACTTC	CASSKAGERETQYF
TRBV5-5	-	TRBJ2-1	-	TGTGCCAGCAGGACCTGGGGGCTAGCAGAGAATGAGCAGTTCTTC	CASRTWGLAENEQFF
TRBV27	-	TRBJ1-1	-	TGTGCCAGCAGCTATCAGTCAGGGGTCCCGGAAGCTTTCTTT	CASSYQSGVPEAFF
TRBV18	few	TRBJ2-1	TRBD1	TGTGCCAGCTCACCACGCACAGGGGATGAGCAGTTCTTC	CASSPRTGDEQFF